This TCR beta chain was identified during a study of cytomegalovirus exposure and HLA in healthy donors. Study-level results: A later analysis found that most CMV-associated TCR beta chains appeared HLA-restricted. Most TCR sequences proved rare, with some public TCRs found in many donors.

With 2 bases removed from V and 0 bases from J, the gap between germline ends came to 14 bases. The CDR3 loop spans 16 amino acids. Germline assignment: CDR1 GTSNPN and CDR2 SVGIG (reference sequence). Concerning this clone: Its antigen is currently unknown.

13 Jbeta primers and 60 Vbeta primers were used for the PCR. Profiled with immunoSEQ multiplex PCR; TCRdb holds only in-frame clones, not every one. This table holds about 72,000 clones. The clonotype was recovered from a man aged 40-49 years in good health and CMV-seronegative. The J gene is TRBJ2-1, the V gene TRBV30; TRBD2 might be the D (5 bases). The sample consisted of PBMCs. This chain's CDR3 is CAWSPGRAVSYNEQFF. In nucleotides, the CDR3 is TGTGCCTGGAGTCCTGGTCGAGCGGTCTCCTACAATGAGCAGTTCTTC.